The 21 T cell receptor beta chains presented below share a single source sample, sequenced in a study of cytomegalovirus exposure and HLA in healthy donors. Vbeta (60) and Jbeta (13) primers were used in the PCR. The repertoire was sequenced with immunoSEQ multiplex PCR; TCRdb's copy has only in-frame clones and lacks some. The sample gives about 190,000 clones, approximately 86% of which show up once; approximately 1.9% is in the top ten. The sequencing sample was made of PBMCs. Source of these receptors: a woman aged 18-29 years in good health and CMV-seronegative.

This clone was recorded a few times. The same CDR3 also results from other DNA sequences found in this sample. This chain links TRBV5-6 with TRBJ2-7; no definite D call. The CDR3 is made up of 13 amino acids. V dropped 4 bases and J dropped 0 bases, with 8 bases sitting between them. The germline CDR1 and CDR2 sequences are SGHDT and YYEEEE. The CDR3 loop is CASSLGRSYEQYF. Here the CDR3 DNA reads TGTGCCAGCAGCCTAGGCCGCTCCTACGAGCAGTACTTC. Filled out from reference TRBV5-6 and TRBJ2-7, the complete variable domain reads DAGVTQSPTHLIKTRGQQVTLRCSPKSGHDTVSWYQQALGQGPQFIFQYYEEEERQRGNFPDRFSGHQFPNYSSELNVNALLLGDSALYLCASSLGRSYEQYFGPGTRLTVT.

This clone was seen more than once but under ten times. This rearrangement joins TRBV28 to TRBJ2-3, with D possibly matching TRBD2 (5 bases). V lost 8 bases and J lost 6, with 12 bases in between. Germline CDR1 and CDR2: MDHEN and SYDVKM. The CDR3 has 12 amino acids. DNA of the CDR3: TGTGCCAGCGGGAAGAGGAGGGATACGCAGTATTTT. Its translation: CASGKRRDTQYF.

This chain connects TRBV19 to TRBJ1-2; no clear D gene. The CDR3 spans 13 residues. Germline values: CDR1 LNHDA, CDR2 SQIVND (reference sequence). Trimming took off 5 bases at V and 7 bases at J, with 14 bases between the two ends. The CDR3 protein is CASSSAEVTGYTF. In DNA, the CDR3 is TGTGCCAGTAGTTCTGCCGAGGTCACTGGCTACACCTTC. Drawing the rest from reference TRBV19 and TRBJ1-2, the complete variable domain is DGGITQSPKYLFRKEGQNVTLSCEQNLNHDAMYWYRQDPGQGLRLIYYSQIVNDFQKGDIAEGYSVSREKKESFPLTVTSAQKNPTAFYLCASSSAEVTGYTFGSGTRLTVV.

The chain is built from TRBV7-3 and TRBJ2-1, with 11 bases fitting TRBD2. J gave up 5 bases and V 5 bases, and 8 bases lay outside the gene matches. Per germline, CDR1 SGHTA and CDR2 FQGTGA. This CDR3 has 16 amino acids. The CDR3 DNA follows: TGTGCCAGCAGCCAATCTTGGGGACTAGCGGACAATGAGCAGTTCTTC. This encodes CASSQSWGLADNEQFF.

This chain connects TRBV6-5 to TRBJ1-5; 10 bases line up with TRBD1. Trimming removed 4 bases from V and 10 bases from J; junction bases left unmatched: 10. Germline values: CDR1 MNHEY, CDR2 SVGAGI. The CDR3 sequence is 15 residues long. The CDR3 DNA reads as TGTGCCAGCAGTTTATCCGGGACAGGGGCCTCACCCCAGCATTTT. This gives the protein CASSLSGTGASPQHF.

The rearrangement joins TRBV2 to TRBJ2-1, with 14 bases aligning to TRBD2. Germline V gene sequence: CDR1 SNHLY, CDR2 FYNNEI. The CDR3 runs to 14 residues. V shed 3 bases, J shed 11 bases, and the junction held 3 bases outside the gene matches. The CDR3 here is CASSEGLAGAKQFF. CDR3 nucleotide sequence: TGTGCCAGCAGTGAGGGACTAGCGGGGGCCAAGCAGTTCTTC.

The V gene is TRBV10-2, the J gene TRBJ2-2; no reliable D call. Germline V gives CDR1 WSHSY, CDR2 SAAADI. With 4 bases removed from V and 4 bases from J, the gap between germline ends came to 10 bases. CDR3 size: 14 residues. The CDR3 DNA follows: TGCGCCAGCAGTGGGGCGATTTTCACCGGGGAGCTGTTTTTT. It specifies CASSGAIFTGELFF.

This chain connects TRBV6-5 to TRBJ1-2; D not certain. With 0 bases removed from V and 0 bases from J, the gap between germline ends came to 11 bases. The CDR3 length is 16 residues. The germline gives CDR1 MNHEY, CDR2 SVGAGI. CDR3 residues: CASSYSPDGANYGYTF. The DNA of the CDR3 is TGTGCCAGCAGTTACTCCCCCGACGGGGCTAACTATGGCTACACCTTC.

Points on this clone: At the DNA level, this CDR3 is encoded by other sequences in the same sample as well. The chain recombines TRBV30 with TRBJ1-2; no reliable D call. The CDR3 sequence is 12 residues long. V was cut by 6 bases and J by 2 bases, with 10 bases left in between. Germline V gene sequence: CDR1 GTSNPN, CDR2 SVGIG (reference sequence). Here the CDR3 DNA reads TGTGCCTGCCCGGGTTTCAACTATGGCTACACCTTC. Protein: CACPGFNYGYTF.

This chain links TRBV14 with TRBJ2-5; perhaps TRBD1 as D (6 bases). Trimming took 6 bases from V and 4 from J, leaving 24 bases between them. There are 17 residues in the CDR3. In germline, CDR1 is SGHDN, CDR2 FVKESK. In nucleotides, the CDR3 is TGTGCCAGCAGTCGCCTTCTGTCCGGGACACGTCGAGAGACCCAGTACTTC. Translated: CASSRLLSGTRRETQYF. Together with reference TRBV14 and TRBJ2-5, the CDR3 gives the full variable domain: EAGVTQFPSHSVIEKGQTVTLRCDPISGHDNLYWYRRVMGKEIKFLLHFVKESKQDESGMPNNRFLAERTGGTYSTLKVQPAELEDSGVYFCASSRLLSGTRRETQYFGPGTRLLVL.

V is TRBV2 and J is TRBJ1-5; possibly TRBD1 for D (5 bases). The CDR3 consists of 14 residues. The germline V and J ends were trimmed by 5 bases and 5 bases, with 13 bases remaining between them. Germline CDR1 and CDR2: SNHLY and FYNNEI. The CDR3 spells CASSFDSTYQPQHF. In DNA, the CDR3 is TGTGCCAGCAGTTTCGACAGCACCTATCAGCCCCAGCATTTT.

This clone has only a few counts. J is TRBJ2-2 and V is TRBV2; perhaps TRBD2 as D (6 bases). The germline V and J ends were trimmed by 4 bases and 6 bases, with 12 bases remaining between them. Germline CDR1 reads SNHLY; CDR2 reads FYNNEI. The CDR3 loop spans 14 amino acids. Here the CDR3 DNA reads TGTGCCAGCAGTGTGACGGGAGTGGCCGGGGAGCTGTTTTTT. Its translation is CASSVTGVAGELFF.

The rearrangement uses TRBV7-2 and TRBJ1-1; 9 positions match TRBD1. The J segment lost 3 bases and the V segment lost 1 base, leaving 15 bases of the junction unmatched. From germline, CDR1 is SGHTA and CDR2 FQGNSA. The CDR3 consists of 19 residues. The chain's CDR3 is CASSLGHGTGSYADTEAFF. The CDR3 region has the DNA TGTGCCAGCAGCTTAGGTCATGGGACAGGGTCTTACGCGGACACTGAAGCTTTCTTT.

The CDR3 sequence is CASGLDTGTLYGYTF. DNA for the CDR3: TGTGCTAGTGGTTTGGATACAGGGACGCTTTATGGCTACACCTTC. The chain has TRBV12-5 and TRBJ1-2, with a weak D call TRBD1 (6 bases). This CDR3 is built from 15 residues. Germline assignment: CDR1 LGHNT and CDR2 FRNRAP. V dropped 1 base and J dropped 5 bases, with 14 bases sitting between them. The full variable domain, in which reference TRBV12-5 and TRBJ1-2 provide the parts outside the CDR3, is DARVTQTPRHKVTEMGQEVTMRCQPILGHNTVFWYRQTMMQGLELLAYFRNRAPLDDSGMPKDRFSAEMPDATLATLKIQPSEPRDSAVYFCASGLDTGTLYGYTFGSGTRLTVV.

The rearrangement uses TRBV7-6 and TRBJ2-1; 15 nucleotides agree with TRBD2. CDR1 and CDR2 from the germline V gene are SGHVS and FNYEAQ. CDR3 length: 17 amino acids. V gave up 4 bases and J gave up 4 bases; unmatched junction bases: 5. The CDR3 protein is CASSSRTSGRGYNEQFF. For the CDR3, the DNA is TGTGCCAGCAGCTCTCGGACTAGCGGGAGGGGTTACAATGAGCAGTTCTTC. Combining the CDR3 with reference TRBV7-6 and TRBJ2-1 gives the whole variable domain GAGVSQSPRYKVTKRGQDVALRCDPISGHVSLYWYRQALGQGPEFLTYFNYEAQQDKSGLPNDRFSAERPEGSISTLTIQRTEQRDSAMYRCASSSRTSGRGYNEQFFGPGTRLTVL.

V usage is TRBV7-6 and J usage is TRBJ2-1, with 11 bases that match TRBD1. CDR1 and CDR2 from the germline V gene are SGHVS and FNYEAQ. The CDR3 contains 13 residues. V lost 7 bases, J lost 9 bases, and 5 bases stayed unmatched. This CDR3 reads CASTLGQGGEQFF. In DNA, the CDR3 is TGTGCCAGCACCCTGGGACAGGGGGGTGAGCAGTTCTTC.

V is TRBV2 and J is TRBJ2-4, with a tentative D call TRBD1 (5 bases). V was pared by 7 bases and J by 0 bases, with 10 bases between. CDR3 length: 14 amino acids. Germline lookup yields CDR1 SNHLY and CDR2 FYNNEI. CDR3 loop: CASTVGLAKNIQYF. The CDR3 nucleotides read TGTGCCAGCACGGTGGGGCTAGCCAAAAACATTCAGTACTTC. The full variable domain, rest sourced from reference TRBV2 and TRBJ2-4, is EPEVTQTPSHQVTQMGQEVILRCVPISNHLYFYWYRQILGQKVEFLVSFYNNEISEKSEIFDDQFSVERPDGSNFTLKIRSTKLEDSAMYFCASTVGLAKNIQYFGAGTRLSVL.

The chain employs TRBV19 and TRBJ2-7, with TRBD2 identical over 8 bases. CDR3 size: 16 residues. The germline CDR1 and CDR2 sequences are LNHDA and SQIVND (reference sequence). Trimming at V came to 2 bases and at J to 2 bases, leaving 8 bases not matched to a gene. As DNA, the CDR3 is TGTGCCAGTAGTATAACGAGCGGGGGCGGAACCTACGAGCAGTACTTC. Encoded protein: CASSITSGGGTYEQYF.

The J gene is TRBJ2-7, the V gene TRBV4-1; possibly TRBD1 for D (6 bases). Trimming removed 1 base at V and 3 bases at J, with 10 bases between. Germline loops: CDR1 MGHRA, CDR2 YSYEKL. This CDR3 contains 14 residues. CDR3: CASSQGTEHYEQYF. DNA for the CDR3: TGCGCCAGCAGCCAAGGGACAGAGCACTACGAGCAGTACTTC.

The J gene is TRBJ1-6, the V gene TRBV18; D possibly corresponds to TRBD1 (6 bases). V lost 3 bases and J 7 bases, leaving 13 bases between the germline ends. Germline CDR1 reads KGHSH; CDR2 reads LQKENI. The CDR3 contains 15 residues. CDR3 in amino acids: CASSPLTGTNSPLHF. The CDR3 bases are TGTGCCAGCTCACCTCTTACAGGGACGAATTCACCCCTCCACTTT.

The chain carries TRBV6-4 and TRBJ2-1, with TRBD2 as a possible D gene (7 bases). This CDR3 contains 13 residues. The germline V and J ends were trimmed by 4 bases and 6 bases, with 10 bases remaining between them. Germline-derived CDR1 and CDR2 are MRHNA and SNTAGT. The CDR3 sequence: CASSVGGPNEQFF. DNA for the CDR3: TGTGCCAGCAGTGTCGGGGGGCCCAATGAGCAGTTCTTC.